This T cell receptor (beta chain) comes out of a study of T-cell reconstitution after alpha-beta-depleted transplantation in children. Broader study findings: The origin of alpha-beta T cells about two months after transplant was reportedly several hundred expanded graft clones. A year had passed since transplant, and T-cell counts and diversity by then came mostly from newly produced T cells.

The CDR3 loop spans 17 amino acids. Germline V gene lookup returns CDR1 MGHRA and CDR2 YSYEKL. The V end lost 1 base, the J end lost 4 bases, and 20 bases lay between the germline ends. In its sample, this clonotype was seen many times. The antigen remains undetermined. Unique molecular identifiers were built into the TCRbeta library. TCRdb recomputed calls from the PCR reads with MiXCR, one row per CDR3 protein. Of 150,000 to 200,000 distinct CDR3 sequences in the sample, just under 6.5% were seen once. The receptor was derived from a girl under three years old with combined immunodeficiency, due to receive a stem cell transplant. The rearrangement links TRBV4-1 to TRBJ2-7; D possibly corresponds to TRBD2 (5 bases). This specimen was PBMCs, taken before TCRalphabeta/CD19-depleted stem cell transplant. CDR3 coding DNA: TGCGCCAGCAGCCAAGGAAGGTATGGGCTGTGGGAGTACGAGCAGTACTTC. Translated: CASSQGRYGLWEYEQYF.